These 31 T cell receptor beta chains share one sample of origin, sequenced in a study of vaccination and CD4 T cells after COVID-19. No antigen is known for these receptors. The treatment denotes: roughly ten-day PBMC culture with coronavirus spike peptide pools or control peptides (ViraFEST assay). Researchers used the Oncomine TCR Beta short-read assay to sequence DNA from cultured CD4+ T cells. TCRdb processed the PCR reads anew with MiXCR; each CDR3 protein has one entry. Of tens of thousands of distinct CDR3 sequences in the sample, approximately 59% are singletons; the top ten hold 2.8%. Sequenced sample: CD4+ T cells from blood, cultured in vitro. All receptors come from a human donor who had recovered from COVID-19.

Only a few counts were recorded for this clonotype. CDR3 amino acids: CASSSGRDQPQHF. CDR3 DNA: TGTGCCAGCAGCTCAGGACGGGATCAGCCCCAGCATTTT. V and J are TRBV9 and TRBJ1-5; D is uncertain. V was clipped by 4 bases and J by 5 bases, with 10 bases between them. Germline V lookup: CDR1 SGDLS, CDR2 YYNGEE. This CDR3 comprises 13 residues.

The chain carries TRBV12-3 or TRBV12-4 and TRBJ1-3, with D possibly matching TRBD1 (6 bases). The CDR3 runs to 19 residues. Trimming removed 3 bases at V and 0 bases at J, with 21 bases between. CDR3 sequence (DNA): TGTGCCAGCAGTTTCACATCCTCGTTCGGGGGGCTCTCTGGAAACACCATATATTTT. Translating it yields CASSFTSSFGGLSGNTIYF.

The CDR3 DNA reads as TGTGCCAGTACCGGGACAGGGCTAGCTAACTATGGCTACACCTTC. Protein: CASTGTGLANYGYTF. The genes are TRBV19 and TRBJ1-2; the match to TRBD1 covers 9 bases. With 7 bases clipped from V and 0 bases from J, the junction kept 6 bases outside the gene matches. Germline CDR1 LNHDA, CDR2 SQIVND (reference sequence). CDR3 size: 15 residues.

This clonotype was seen a handful of times. This chain connects TRBV19 to TRBJ1-6, with a tentative D call TRBD1 (6 bases). The CDR3 totals 13 residues. Between the trimmed V and J ends, which lost 10 bases and 6 bases, there was a span of 13 bases. Germline values: CDR1 LNHDA, CDR2 SQIVND (reference sequence). In nucleotides, the CDR3 is TGTGCCACCCGGGACACCTTTAATTCACCCCTCCACTTT. This encodes CATRDTFNSPLHF.

The count of this clonotype is one. The chain has TRBV6-2 or TRBV6-3 and TRBJ2-1, with 7 nucleotides matching TRBD1. In germline, CDR1 is MNHEY, CDR2 SVGEGT. This CDR3 has 13 residues. Losses at the gene ends were 6 bases for V and 5 bases for J; bases not matched to a gene: 4. The CDR3: CASRKTGNNEQFF. CDR3 nucleotides: TGTGCCAGCAGGAAGACAGGGAACAATGAGCAGTTCTTC.

This clonotype was picked up one time. Here the CDR3 DNA reads TGTGCCAGTAGTCCAACCGGGACTAGCGGGAGATCAGATACGCAGTATTTT. Translated, it gives CASSPTGTSGRSDTQYF. V is TRBV19 and J is TRBJ2-3; 14 positions agree with TRBD2. Trimming removed 5 bases from V and 4 bases from J; junction bases left unmatched: 8. The germline V gene has CDR1 LNHDA and CDR2 SQIVND (reference sequence). This CDR3 has 17 amino acids.

This clonotype was detected once. This rearrangement joins TRBV5-1 to TRBJ2-1; TRBD2 agrees at 8 bases. V dropped 4 bases and J dropped 0; count of bases not matched to a gene: 3. This CDR3 contains 15 residues. The V gene's germline CDR1 is SGHRS and CDR2 YFSETQ. In DNA, the CDR3 is TGCGCCAGCAGCCAGGGACTAGTCTCCTACAATGAGCAGTTCTTC. Protein: CASSQGLVSYNEQFF.

The rearrangement links TRBV20-1 to TRBJ2-7; TRBD2 matches at 10 bases. The trim removed 6 bases at V and 2 bases at J, leaving 7 bases unmatched. This CDR3 comprises 14 residues. The germline gives CDR1 DFQATT, CDR2 SNEGSKA (reference sequence). The CDR3 bases are TGCAGTGCCCGACCGGGGACTAGCGCCTACGAGCAGTACTTC. This encodes CSARPGTSAYEQYF.

The J gene is TRBJ2-7, the V gene TRBV6-1, with D uncertain. V lost 4 bases and J lost 1, with 5 bases in between. This CDR3 has 12 residues. Germline V gives CDR1 MNHNS, CDR2 SASEGT. CDR3 sequence reads: CASSVRSYEQYF. For the CDR3, the DNA is TGTGCCAGCAGTGTTCGGTCCTACGAGCAGTACTTC.

This clonotype showed up just a few times. V gene TRBV7-2 combines with J gene TRBJ1-1, with D perhaps TRBD1 (5 bases). The germline CDR1 and CDR2 sequences are SGHTA and FQGNSA. This CDR3 is built from 12 residues. Trimming stripped 1 base from V and 11 bases from J, with 11 bases between. The CDR3 loop is CASSLDWGGAFF. The CDR3 DNA reads TGTGCCAGCAGCTTAGACTGGGGGGGGGCTTTCTTT.

The chain employs TRBV20-1 and TRBJ2-5; 10 bases fit TRBD2. V lost 0 bases and J lost 2; bases outside the gene matches: 12. The CDR3 totals 18 residues. Germline V CDR1 and CDR2: DFQATT, SNEGSKA (reference sequence). Written as DNA, the CDR3 is TGCAGTGCTAGAGATCCTAGCGGGAGAGGGGGGAGGCAAGAGACCCAGTACTTC. This encodes CSARDPSGRGGRQETQYF.

V usage is TRBV7-2 and J usage is TRBJ2-3; 8 bases match TRBD1. After removal of 5 bases from V and 4 bases from J, the junction contained 11 bases not matched to a gene. CDR3 size: 16 residues. Germline V gene lookup returns CDR1 SGHTA and CDR2 FQGNSA. In DNA, the CDR3 is TGTGCCAGCAGCACCGGGACAGGAACAGGTGCAGATACGCAGTATTTT. Its protein product is CASSTGTGTGADTQYF.

This clonotype has only a few counts. The chain recombines TRBV6-1 with TRBJ2-7; tentative D call: TRBD2 (6 bases). The CDR3 has 15 residues. CDR1 and CDR2 from the germline V gene are MNHNS and SASEGT. V lost 6 bases and J lost 2, with 17 bases in between. CDR3 sequence (DNA): TGTGCCAGCAGCCAGGGCGGGGCAGATCCCTACGAGCAGTACTTC. The encoded protein is CASSQGGADPYEQYF.

The CDR3 coding sequence is TGTGCCAGCAGCTTAGTCATTACAGGGACGAACACCGGGGAGCTGTTTTTT. Translated: CASSLVITGTNTGELFF. V gene TRBV11-2 combines with J gene TRBJ2-2, with a weak D call TRBD1 (6 bases). The CDR3 sequence is 17 residues long. The ends were cut back, 1 base at V and 0 bases at J, with 12 bases in the middle. CDR1 is SGHAT and CDR2 is FQNNGV in the germline V gene.

This clonotype came up a few times. This chain links TRBV25-1 with TRBJ2-3; D unclear. The length of the CDR3 is 11 residues. The germline V gene encodes CDR1 MGHDK and CDR2 SYGVNS. The V gene lost 5 bases and the J gene lost 4 bases, with 4 bases spanning the gap. CDR3 DNA sequence: TGTGCCAGCAGTTTATCAGATACGCAGTATTTT. Amino acid sequence: CASSLSDTQYF.

This clonotype qualifies as large. J is TRBJ1-1 and V is TRBV6-5; D not certain. V was clipped by 4 bases and J by 9 bases, with 12 bases between them. Germline V gene data show CDR1 as MNHEY and CDR2 as SVGAGI. The CDR3 contains 12 residues. CDR3 nucleotide sequence: TGTGCCAGCAGTTCACAGCGCCAACAAGCTTTCTTT. Encoded protein: CASSSQRQQAFF.

The chain has TRBV30 and TRBJ1-5; no reliable D call. CDR3 length: 15 residues. V lost 1 base and J 2 bases, leaving 12 bases between the germline ends. The germline V gene has CDR1 GTSNPN and CDR2 SVGIG (reference sequence). CDR3 in amino acids: CAWSGGLGGNQPQHF. The CDR3 nucleotides are TGTGCCTGGAGTGGTGGACTTGGAGGCAATCAGCCCCAGCATTTT.

The chain employs TRBV6-1 and TRBJ1-5; TRBD1 aligns across 7 bases. Looked up from germline, CDR1 is MNHNS and CDR2 is SASEGT. The CDR3 extends over 15 amino acids. V shed 5 bases, J shed 5 bases, and the junction held 9 bases outside the gene matches. The CDR3 coding sequence is TGTGCCAGCAGTCTTAACAGGGGCCCGGATCAGCCCCAGCATTTT. Protein: CASSLNRGPDQPQHF.

This chain joins TRBV6-1 and TRBJ1-3; TRBD1 matches 7 bases. V lost 6 bases, J lost 4 bases, and 6 bases stayed unmatched. The CDR3 covers 14 residues. The germline gives CDR1 MNHNS, CDR2 SASEGT. The CDR3 loop is CASSPTGAGNTIYF. In DNA form, the CDR3 reads TGTGCCAGCAGCCCTACAGGGGCCGGAAACACCATATATTTT.

The gene calls are TRBV11-3 and TRBJ2-7; perhaps TRBD2 as D (5 bases). There are 14 residues in the CDR3. CDR1 and CDR2 from the germline V gene are SGHNT and YENEEA. The germline V and J ends were trimmed by 1 base and 2 bases, with 9 bases remaining between them. CDR3 nucleotides: TGTGCCAGCAGCTTAGTCCCGGGGACCTACGAGCAGTACTTC. Protein product: CASSLVPGTYEQYF. Together with reference TRBV11-3 and TRBJ2-7, the CDR3 gives the full variable domain: EAGVVQSPRYKIIEKKQPVAFWCNPISGHNTLYWYLQNLGQGPELLIRYENEEAVDDSQLPKDRFSAERLKGVDSTLKIQPAELGDSAVYLCASSLVPGTYEQYFGPGTRLTVT.

V gene TRBV20-1 combines with J gene TRBJ1-1; D might be TRBD1 (5 bases). Germline CDR1 DFQATT, CDR2 SNEGSKA (reference sequence). V was shortened by 3 bases and J by 1 base, with 15 bases between the two germline ends. There are 15 residues in the CDR3. CDR3 sequence reads: CSASEPGTENTEAFF. The CDR3 DNA sequence: TGCAGTGCTAGCGAGCCCGGGACGGAGAACACTGAAGCTTTCTTT.

The genes are TRBV28 and TRBJ1-5, with TRBD1 as a possible D gene (6 bases). This CDR3 is built from 14 residues. Trimming removed 10 bases from V and 0 bases from J, with 13 bases in between. Germline CDR1 reads MDHEN; CDR2 reads SYDVKM. CDR3 in DNA: TGTGCCACCGCGGGGGGCTATAGCAATCAGCCCCAGCATTTT. This translates into CATAGGYSNQPQHF.

The V call is TRBV9, the J call TRBJ1-1; no clear D. CDR1 is SGDLS and CDR2 is YYNGEE in the germline V gene. V was clipped by 0 bases and J by 0 bases, with 6 bases between them. This CDR3 comprises 14 residues. CDR3 nucleotides: TGTGCCAGCAGCGTAGATCTGATGAACACTGAAGCTTTCTTT. It translates to CASSVDLMNTEAFF.

The gene calls are TRBV7-9 and TRBJ1-1, with D tentatively TRBD1 (5 bases). The length of the CDR3 is 14 residues. The germline V and J ends were trimmed by 0 bases and 5 bases, with 10 bases remaining between them. CDR1 is SEHNR and CDR2 is FQNEAQ in the germline V gene (reference sequence). The CDR3 DNA reads TGTGCCAGCAGCTTAGCAGGGAGGGGAACTGAAGCTTTCTTT. Encoded protein: CASSLAGRGTEAFF.

The CDR3 protein is CASTPWTGGFNQPQHF. The CDR3 DNA follows: TGTGCCAGCACCCCCTGGACAGGGGGGTTCAATCAGCCCCAGCATTTT. The chain links TRBV5-8 to TRBJ1-5, with 10 nucleotides matching TRBD1. The V gene end was trimmed by 6 bases and the J gene end by 3 bases; junction bases not matched to a gene: 9. The CDR3 has 16 amino acids. From germline, CDR1 is SGHTS and CDR2 YDEGEE.

This chain connects TRBV6-2 or TRBV6-3 to TRBJ1-1; 9 bases fit TRBD1. J gave up 0 bases and V 8 bases, and 1 base lay outside the gene matches. Germline loops: CDR1 MNHEY, CDR2 SVGEGT. This CDR3 has 13 residues. CDR3 sequence (DNA): TGTGCCAGCCGGGACAGGGTGAACACTGAAGCTTTCTTT. Translation gives CASRDRVNTEAFF.

This chain connects TRBV20-1 to TRBJ1-1; D ambiguous. The CDR3 has 11 amino acids. V lost 4 bases, J lost 8 bases, and 11 bases lay in between. Germline CDR1 DFQATT, CDR2 SNEGSKA (reference sequence). Written as DNA, the CDR3 is TGCAGTGCTACCCAGCCGACAGAAGCTTTCTTT. It is translated as CSATQPTEAFF.

The rearrangement joins TRBV20-1 to TRBJ1-2; 11 nucleotides agree with TRBD1. Germline V gene data show CDR1 as DFQATT and CDR2 as SNEGSKA (reference sequence). There are 14 residues in the CDR3. V dropped 5 bases and J dropped 0; count of bases not matched to a gene: 2. The CDR3 DNA sequence: TGCAGTGCTGGACAGGGGGCAGCTAACTATGGCTACACCTTC. This codes for CSAGQGAANYGYTF.

V gene TRBV28 combines with J gene TRBJ2-7, with 14 bases that match TRBD2. J gave up 5 bases and V 5 bases, and 8 bases lay outside the gene matches. This CDR3 is built from 16 residues. Germline CDR1 reads MDHEN; CDR2 reads SYDVKM. The CDR3 region is CASSPGLAGGPNEQYF. DNA for the CDR3: TGTGCCAGCAGTCCTGGACTAGCGGGAGGCCCTAACGAGCAGTACTTC. Drawing the rest from reference TRBV28 and TRBJ2-7, the complete variable domain is DVKVTQSSRYLVKRTGEKVFLECVQDMDHENMFWYRQDPGLGLRLIYFSYDVKMKEKGDIPEGYSVSREKKERFSLILESASTNQTSMYLCASSPGLAGGPNEQYFGPGTRLTVT.

The chain has TRBV24-1 and TRBJ2-7; 7 bases align to TRBD2. Germline V gives CDR1 KGHDR, CDR2 SFDVKD. V shed 2 bases and J 0 bases; nucleotides not matched to a gene: 3. The CDR3 covers 15 residues. CDR3 in DNA: TGTGCCACCAGTGATTGCCGCGGGAGCTCCTACGAGCAGTACTTC. It specifies CATSDCRGSSYEQYF.

The chain employs TRBV29-1 and TRBJ1-4, with 7 bases that match TRBD1. The CDR3 length is 14 residues. Trimming took 5 bases from V and 0 from J; bases not matched to a gene: 3. The germline CDR1 and CDR2 sequences are SQVTM and ANQGSEA. The CDR3 DNA reads TGCAGCGTTAGCCAGGGGGCAACTAATGAAAAACTGTTTTTT. Translated: CSVSQGATNEKLFF.